This T cell receptor (beta chain) was sequenced in a study of shared clonotypes between healthy human individuals. Study-wide results and limits: The donor pool, a small one, limited the genetic and exposure-history diversity represented.

The table came from immunoSEQ multiplex PCR; TCRdb's copy has only in-frame clones and leaves some out. This table holds millions of clones, over 85% found once. After removal of 3 bases from V and 2 bases from J, the junction contained 19 bases not matched to a gene. Germline V gene lookup returns CDR1 SGDLS and CDR2 YYNGEE. The CDR3 extends over 19 amino acids. As regards this clone: Its antigen is undetermined.

CD45RO-negative cells were positively selected for CCR7, leaving out terminally differentiated effector memory CD45RA+ cells. The TCR was taken from a man aged 18 to 29 in good health. This chain links TRBV9 with TRBJ2-7, with 8 bases matching TRBD2. Sequenced input: naive CD8+ T cells sorted from blood. This CDR3 is CASSDQGGRGSGLAYEQYF. Written as DNA, the CDR3 is TGTGCCAGCAGCGATCAAGGCGGCAGGGGATCGGGACTAGCCTACGAGCAGTACTTC. The whole variable domain, remainder taken from reference TRBV9 and TRBJ2-7, is DSGVTQTPKHLITATGQRVTLRCSPRSGDLSVYWYQQSLDQGLQFLIQYYNGEERAKGNILERFSAQQFPDLHSELNLSSLELGDSALYFCASSDQGGRGSGLAYEQYFGPGTRLTVT.